This T cell receptor (beta chain) emerged from a study of tumor-infiltrating lymphocytes in oesophageal squamous cell carcinoma. The germline CDR1 and CDR2 sequences are ENHRY and SYGVKD. The CDR3 consists of 13 residues. TCRdb analysed the PCR reads with MiXCR anew, one entry per CDR3 protein. The repertoire holds 21,000 or so distinct CDR3 sequences, with 35% to 45% as singletons. V and J are TRBV10-3 and TRBJ2-5, with a weak D call TRBD2 (5 bases). The J call may be incorrect, as the DNA end agrees better with TRBJ2-7. The sequence came from a male donor with esophageal squamous cell carcinoma. Sequences were obtained from esophageal tumor tissue. Here the CDR3 reads CAISPSTSYEQYF. Here the CDR3 DNA reads TGTGCCATCAGTCCTTCAACTAGCTACGAGCAGTACTTC.